The rows below give T cell receptor beta chains drawn from one sample of a study of blood T cell repertoires in COVID-19. Method: immunoSEQ multiplex PCR; TCRdb's copy keeps in-frame clones and lacks some. The sample records around 100,000 clones, 85% being singletons. The sequenced material came from peripheral blood. These receptors all stem from a man between 40 and 49 years old with acute or convalescent COVID-19. The CDR3 runs from the conserved cysteine through the conserved F or W. The D gene is left open where the match is weak. Clone size is shown for a subset of rows, as once, few, many or a class of expanded clone.

j_gene,d_gene,abundance,v_gene,CDR3nt,CDR3aa
TRBJ2-1,TRBD1,NA,TRBV18,TGTGCCAGCTCATCGACAGGGTTCTACAATGAGCAGTTCTTC,CASSSTGFYNEQFF
TRBJ2-1,NA,NA,TRBV21-1,TGTGCCAGCATCCGGACTAGCGGGAGGGCAGGTTTGGATGAGCAGTTCTTC,CASIRTSGRAGLDEQFF
TRBJ2-7,NA,NA,TRBV3-1/TRBV3-2,TGTGCCAGCAGCCACAGACGTTCCGGGGACGAGCAGTACTTC,CASSHRRSGDEQYF
TRBJ1-3,TRBD1,NA,TRBV10-3,TGTGCCAGTAACCGGGACAGGAGCTCTGGAAACACCATATATTTT,CASNRDRSSGNTIYF
TRBJ2-3,TRBD2,NA,TRBV5-6,TGTGCCAGCAGCTTGAGGCTAGCGGGACGCACAGATACGCAGTATTTT,CASSLRLAGRTDTQYF
TRBJ1-1,NA,NA,TRBV29-1,TGCAGCGTTGAACAGGCAAAAGAAGCTTTCTTT,CSVEQAKEAFF
TRBJ2-1,TRBD1,NA,TRBV5-1,TGCGCCAGCAGCGGACAGGGGCAGACCTACAATGAGCAGTTCTTC,CASSGQGQTYNEQFF
TRBJ2-7,NA,once,TRBV6-2/TRBV6-3,TGTGCCAGCAGCACCAGGGGGGCAAGCTCCTACGAGCAGTACTTC,CASSTRGASSYEQYF
TRBJ1-1,NA,NA,TRBV4-1,TGCGCCAGCAGCTCGCTGGACTCCCTCCGAATGAACACTGAAGCTTTCTTT,CASSSLDSLRMNTEAFF
TRBJ2-5,TRBD1,NA,TRBV7-3,TGTGCCAGCAGCCAGGACAGGGGAGAGACCCAGTACTTC,CASSQDRGETQYF
TRBJ2-3,TRBD2,NA,TRBV28,TGTGCCAGCACCAGACTAGCGGGAGGAGGCACAGATACGCAGTATTTT,CASTRLAGGGTDTQYF
TRBJ1-1,NA,NA,TRBV6-5,TGTGCCAGCAGCAGGCTGGGGGCGCACACTGAAGCTTTCTTT,CASSRLGAHTEAFF
TRBJ1-1,TRBD1,NA,TRBV9,TGTGCCAGCAGCGCGGACAGGGCGAACACTGAAGCTTTCTTT,CASSADRANTEAFF
TRBJ1-1,TRBD1,NA,TRBV13,TGTGCCAGCAGCTTAAAGGGGGCGCAGACTGAAGCTTTCTTT,CASSLKGAQTEAFF
TRBJ2-3,TRBD1,NA,TRBV30,TGTGCCTGGAGGGCCCTAGGGGACAGGGTTACAGATACGCAGTATTTT,CAWRALGDRVTDTQYF
TRBJ1-2,NA,NA,TRBV5-1,TGCGCCAGCAGCCGGTCGTTTAACTATGGCTACACCTTC,CASSRSFNYGYTF
TRBJ2-5,TRBD1,NA,TRBV9,TGTGCCAGCAGCGTAGTCCCCGGGACAGGGCAAGAGACCCAGTACTTC,CASSVVPGTGQETQYF
TRBJ1-6,TRBD1,NA,TRBV27,TGTGCCAGCAGTTTAAGGCCCCTACAGGGGGGTCCGGGCAATTCACCCCTCCACTTT,CASSLRPLQGGPGNSPLHF
TRBJ1-3,TRBD1,once,TRBV7-9,TGTGCCAGCAGCCGCGGACAGGCTGGAAACACCATATATTTT,CASSRGQAGNTIYF
TRBJ1-4,NA,NA,TRBV4-3,TGCGCCAGCAGCCAAGATAGGAGCGAAAAACTGTTTTTT,CASSQDRSEKLFF
TRBJ1-1,NA,NA,TRBV27,TGTGCCAGCAGTTTATTTCCAGGGGCCCGGGAAGCTTTCTTT,CASSLFPGAREAFF
TRBJ2-3,TRBD2,NA,TRBV4-3,TGCGCCAGCAGCCAAGAGGTGGGGACCCGCGGGGGGGCGGGAGATACGCAGTATTTT,CASSQEVGTRGGAGDTQYF
TRBJ2-5,TRBD1,NA,TRBV14,TGTGCCAGCAGCCCTCCAGGGGACAGCCAAGAGACCCAGTACTTC,CASSPPGDSQETQYF
TRBJ1-1,NA,NA,TRBV6-5,TGTGCCAGCAGTAACAGGAATACTAACACTGAAGCTTTCTTT,CASSNRNTNTEAFF
TRBJ1-2,TRBD1,NA,TRBV6-2/TRBV6-3,TGTGCCAGCAGCCCGGGACAGCTGCCCTATGGCTACACCTTC,CASSPGQLPYGYTF
TRBJ1-5,NA,NA,TRBV4-2,TGTGCCAGCAGCCGCTATGGGGCACAGGGTGGCAATCAGCCCCAGCATTTT,CASSRYGAQGGNQPQHF
TRBJ1-4,TRBD1,NA,TRBV11-2,TGTGCCAGCAGCCATCCGGGGACAGGGGAAAAACTGTTTTTT,CASSHPGTGEKLFF
TRBJ2-3,TRBD2,NA,TRBV6-5,TGTGCCAGCAGTCGGACTAGCTTGAGCACAGATACGCAGTATTTT,CASSRTSLSTDTQYF
TRBJ2-2,NA,NA,TRBV13,TGTGCCAGCAGCGCCGGTGGGAACACCGGGGAGCTGTTTTTT,CASSAGGNTGELFF
TRBJ1-4,TRBD1,NA,TRBV19,TGTGCCAGTAGTAGACAGGGGGAAAAACTGTTTTTT,CASSRQGEKLFF
TRBJ1-1,NA,NA,TRBV4-2,TGTGCCAGCAGCCGCACTACAGGGAGAGCAGAACAAGCTTTCTTT,CASSRTTGRAEQAFF
TRBJ2-3,TRBD2,NA,TRBV5-1,TGCGCCAGCAGCCCCCCCCGACTAGCGGGAGGCACAGATACGCAGTATTTT,CASSPPRLAGGTDTQYF
TRBJ2-1,NA,NA,TRBV19,TGTGCCAGTAGCCTAGACAGCAACTACAATGAGCAGTTCTTC,CASSLDSNYNEQFF
TRBJ1-5,TRBD1,few,TRBV4-2,TGTGCCAGCAGCCAAGGAGACAGGGATAGCAATCAGCCCCAGCATTTT,CASSQGDRDSNQPQHF
TRBJ2-2,TRBD1,NA,TRBV6-5,TGTGCCAGCACCAGGGGGCTGGGCGGGGAGCTGTTTTTT,CASTRGLGGELFF
TRBJ2-5,NA,NA,TRBV4-3,TGCGCCAGCAGCCCTAGCCCTGGGGGGTCGTGGGAGACCCAGTACTTC,CASSPSPGGSWETQYF
TRBJ1-2,TRBD1,NA,TRBV9,TGTGCCAGCAGCGTAGAAGGACAGGGTTTAAGCTACACCTTC,CASSVEGQGLSYTF
TRBJ2-1,TRBD1,NA,TRBV4-1,TGCGCCAGCAGCCCATGGACAGGGGTTAACAATGAGCAGTTCTTC,CASSPWTGVNNEQFF
TRBJ1-6,TRBD1,NA,TRBV28,TGTGCCAGCAGACTGTTAATTGGGACAGCCGAGTATAATTCACCCCTCCACTTT,CASRLLIGTAEYNSPLHF